Listed below are T cell receptor beta chains from one sample, sequenced in a study of shared clonotypes between healthy human individuals. Produced via immunoSEQ multiplex PCR; TCRdb's table is partial and in-frame only. The sample consists of some 650,000 clones, about 96% of them appearing once. Specimen: naive CD4+ T cells sorted from blood. These receptors all come from a woman in her thirties in good health. CDR3s include the opening cysteine and the closing phenylalanine or tryptophan. D genes are given only for firm matches. Only some rows state a clone size, as once, few, many or a class for expanded clones.

CDR3aa,CDR3nt,d_gene,v_gene,abundance,j_gene
CASSFISSQETQYF,TGTGCCAGCAGCTTTATAAGTTCCCAAGAGACCCAGTACTTC,.,TRBV11-1,once,TRBJ2-5
CASSLLLRERTDTQYF,TGTGCCAGCAGCTTACTTCTGCGGGAGCGCACAGATACGCAGTATTTT,TRBD2,TRBV11-2,.,TRBJ2-3
CAIGQGEGETQYF,TGTGCCATTGGACAGGGGGAGGGAGAGACCCAGTACTTC,TRBD1,TRBV10-3,.,TRBJ2-5
CASSAGLDNQPQHF,TGTGCCAGCTCAGCAGGGCTAGACAATCAGCCCCAGCATTTT,.,TRBV18,once,TRBJ1-5
CASSYDRVNEQFF,TGTGCCAGCAGTTACGACAGGGTCAATGAGCAGTTCTTC,TRBD1,TRBV6-5,.,TRBJ2-1
CASSPWGRGRSNEQFF,TGTGCCAGCAGTCCCTGGGGTCGCGGGAGGAGTAATGAGCAGTTCTTC,TRBD2,TRBV27,.,TRBJ2-1
CSVETGGDGGEKLFF,TGCAGCGTTGAAACCGGGGGAGACGGTGGGGAAAAACTGTTTTTT,.,TRBV29-1,.,TRBJ1-4
CASSLEGPLNEQFF,TGTGCCAGCAGCCTTGAGGGCCCCCTCAATGAGCAGTTCTTC,.,TRBV11-1,.,TRBJ2-1
CATSTSNSYEQYF,TGTGCCACCAGCACAAGTAACTCCTACGAGCAGTACTTC,.,TRBV15,.,TRBJ2-7
CASRRDQGNTEAFF,TGTGCCAGTAGACGAGATCAGGGGAACACTGAAGCTTTCTTT,.,TRBV19,once,TRBJ1-1
CASSRGLALNEQYF,TGTGCCAGCAGCAGGGGACTAGCTTTAAACGAGCAGTACTTC,TRBD2,TRBV5-4,.,TRBJ2-7
CASRQSGRGFYGYTF,TGTGCCAGTAGGCAGTCGGGACGCGGGTTCTATGGCTACACCTTC,.,TRBV19,.,TRBJ1-2
CASSLNYYEQYF,TGTGCCAGCAGCTTAAACTACTACGAGCAGTACTTC,.,TRBV7-6,.,TRBJ2-7
CASSYGQSSYEQYF,TGTGCCAGCAGTTACGGACAGAGCTCCTACGAGCAGTACTTC,.,TRBV5-4,.,TRBJ2-7
CASSGDGAPYNEQFF,TGTGCCAGCAGCGGAGATGGGGCCCCCTACAATGAGCAGTTCTTC,.,TRBV9,.,TRBJ2-1
CASSLDRANQPQHF,TGTGCCAGCAGCCTAGACAGGGCGAATCAGCCCCAGCATTTT,TRBD1,TRBV7-2,.,TRBJ1-5
CASSPRDRAPYEQYF,TGTGCCAGCAGTCCCCGGGACAGGGCCCCCTACGAGCAGTACTTC,TRBD1,TRBV2,.,TRBJ2-7
CASSSYNEQFF,TGTGCCAGCAGTTCATACAATGAGCAGTTCTTC,.,TRBV28,.,TRBJ2-1
CARNQGLAQLSSYEQYF,TGCGCCCGAAACCAGGGACTTGCACAATTGAGCTCCTACGAGCAGTACTTC,.,TRBV23-1,.,TRBJ2-7
CAISESPSGVTDTQYF,TGTGCCATCAGTGAGTCGCCTAGCGGAGTAACAGATACGCAGTATTTT,TRBD2,TRBV10-3,.,TRBJ2-3
CASSVGQNSGNTIYF,TGCGCCAGCAGCGTGGGACAAAACTCTGGAAACACCATATATTTT,.,TRBV5-1,.,TRBJ1-3
CASSGRQGHYEQYF,TGCGCCAGCAGCGGGCGACAGGGACACTACGAGCAGTACTTC,TRBD1,TRBV5-1,.,TRBJ2-7
CASSLTSGAGNEQFF,TGTGCCAGCAGCTTAACTAGCGGGGCCGGCAATGAGCAGTTCTTC,TRBD2,TRBV7-3,.,TRBJ2-1
CASSASGANVLTF,TGTGCCAGCAGTGCCTCTGGGGCCAACGTCCTGACTTTC,.,TRBV27,.,TRBJ2-6
CASSVYPGQGGNYEQYF,TGTGCCAGCAGTGTTTATCCGGGACAGGGAGGAAACTACGAGCAGTACTTC,TRBD1,TRBV6-1,.,TRBJ2-7
CASSLKAGDKRSYNEQFF,TGTGCCAGCAGCTTAAAGGCAGGTGACAAACGCTCCTACAATGAGCAGTTCTTC,.,TRBV7-8,.,TRBJ2-1
CANSFPDYGYTF,TGTGCCAACAGCTTTCCAGACTATGGCTACACCTTC,.,TRBV7-9,.,TRBJ1-2
CASSYGKSSEQFF,TGTGCCAGCAGTTACGGGAAGAGCAGTGAGCAGTTCTTC,.,TRBV6-5,.,TRBJ2-1
CASSLVPGHTEAFF,TGTGCCAGCAGCTTAGTCCCAGGGCACACTGAAGCTTTCTTT,.,TRBV11-3,.,TRBJ1-1
CASSIRDRGTGELFF,TGCGCCAGCAGTATCCGGGACAGGGGCACCGGGGAGCTGTTTTTT,TRBD1,TRBV5-1,.,TRBJ2-2
CASSQISGLAGTYEQYF,TGCGCCAGCAGCCAAATATCCGGACTAGCGGGAACTTACGAGCAGTACTTC,TRBD2,TRBV5-1,.,TRBJ2-7
CASAPGTSGTYEQYF,TGTGCCAGTGCACCAGGGACTAGCGGGACTTACGAGCAGTACTTC,TRBD2,TRBV19,.,TRBJ2-7
CASSLQAVSSYEQYF,TGTGCCAGCAGTTTACAAGCGGTGAGCTCCTACGAGCAGTACTTC,.,TRBV28,.,TRBJ2-7
CASGLRGQESEAFF,TGTGCTAGTGGTCTCAGGGGGCAAGAGTCTGAAGCTTTCTTT,TRBD1,TRBV12-5,once,TRBJ1-1
CASRRLAGVIDTQYF,TGTGCCAGCAGGAGACTAGCGGGAGTTATAGATACGCAGTATTTT,TRBD2,TRBV2,.,TRBJ2-3
CASSLNPDRAGELFF,TGTGCCAGCAGCTTGAACCCTGACAGGGCCGGGGAGCTGTTTTTT,TRBD1,TRBV5-5,.,TRBJ2-2
CASSWDSAAYEQYF,TGTGCCAGCAGTTGGGACAGTGCTGCCTACGAGCAGTACTTC,TRBD1,TRBV28,.,TRBJ2-7
CASNVQYEQYF,TGTGCCAGCAACGTACAGTACGAGCAGTACTTC,.,TRBV6-1,.,TRBJ2-7
CASSISTNGEKLFF,TGTGCCAGTAGTATCAGCACGAATGGTGAAAAACTGTTTTTT,.,TRBV19,.,TRBJ1-4
CASRGGLAGVGYEQYF,TGTGCCAGCAGGGGGGGACTAGCGGGAGTAGGCTACGAGCAGTACTTC,TRBD2,TRBV27,.,TRBJ2-7
CASSPQAQTYEQYF,TGCGCCAGCAGCCCCCAGGCGCAGACCTACGAGCAGTACTTC,.,TRBV5-1,.,TRBJ2-7
CASSASYNEQFF,TGTGCCAGCAGTGCCTCCTACAATGAGCAGTTCTTC,.,TRBV2,once,TRBJ2-1
CASSLEGPVSYNEQFF,TGTGCCAGCAGCTTAGAAGGCCCGGTCTCCTACAATGAGCAGTTCTTC,.,TRBV11-2,.,TRBJ2-1
CASSLNSGAGGYTF,TGTGCCAGCAGTTTAAATTCGGGGGCGGGCGGCTACACCTTC,.,TRBV28,.,TRBJ1-2
CASSPISGNDNEQFF,TGTGCCAGCTCACCAATTAGCGGCAATGACAATGAGCAGTTCTTC,.,TRBV18,.,TRBJ2-1
CASSPGDRPNIYGYTF,TGCGCCAGCAGCCCCGGCGACAGGCCGAATATCTATGGCTACACCTTC,.,TRBV5-1,.,TRBJ1-2
CASSRQGGGEQFF,TGTGCCAGCAGTCGTCAGGGTGGCGGTGAGCAGTTCTTC,.,TRBV6-5,.,TRBJ2-1
CASSPGSLSTDTQYF,TGTGCCAGCAGCCCGGGATCGCTTAGCACAGATACGCAGTATTTT,.,TRBV7-9,.,TRBJ2-3
CASSVGWTLSYEQYF,TGTGCCAGCAGCGTAGGGTGGACCCTATCCTACGAGCAGTACTTC,.,TRBV9,.,TRBJ2-7